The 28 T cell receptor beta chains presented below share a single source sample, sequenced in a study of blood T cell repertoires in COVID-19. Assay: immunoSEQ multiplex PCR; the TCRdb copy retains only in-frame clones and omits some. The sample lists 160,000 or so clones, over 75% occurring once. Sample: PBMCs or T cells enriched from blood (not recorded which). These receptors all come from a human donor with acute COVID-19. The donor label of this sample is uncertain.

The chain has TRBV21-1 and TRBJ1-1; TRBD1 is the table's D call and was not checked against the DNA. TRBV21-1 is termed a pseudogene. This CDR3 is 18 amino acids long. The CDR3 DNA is TGTGCCAGTCAGGGCCCGCGTATCTTACAGGGGGCACGGACTGAAGCTTTCTTT. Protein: CASQGPRILQGARTEAFF.

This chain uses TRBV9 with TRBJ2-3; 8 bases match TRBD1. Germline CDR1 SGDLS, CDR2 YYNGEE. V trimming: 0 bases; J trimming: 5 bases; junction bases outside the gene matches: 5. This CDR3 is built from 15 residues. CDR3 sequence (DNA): TGTGCCAGCAGCGTAGCGCAGGGGGCCGGAGATACGCAGTATTTT. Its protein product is CASSVAQGAGDTQYF.

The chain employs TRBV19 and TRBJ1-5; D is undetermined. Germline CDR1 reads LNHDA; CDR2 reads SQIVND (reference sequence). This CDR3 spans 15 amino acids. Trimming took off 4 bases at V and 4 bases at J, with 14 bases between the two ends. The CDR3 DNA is TGTGCCAGTAGTAGGGGAGGACCTCTTAATCAGCCCCAGCATTTT. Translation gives CASSRGGPLNQPQHF.

The CDR3 sequence: CASSLRSLGELFF. In nucleotides, the CDR3 is TGTGCCAGCAGCTTACGGTCCCTGGGGGAGCTGTTTTTT. The rearrangement uses TRBV7-3 and TRBJ2-2; no reliable D call. With 2 bases removed from V and 8 bases from J, the gap between germline ends came to 9 bases. This CDR3 has 13 residues. The germline CDR1 and CDR2 sequences are SGHTA and FQGTGA.

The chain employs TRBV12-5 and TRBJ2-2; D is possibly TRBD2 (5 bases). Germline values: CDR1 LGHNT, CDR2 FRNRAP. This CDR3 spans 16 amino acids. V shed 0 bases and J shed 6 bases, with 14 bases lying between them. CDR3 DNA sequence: TGTGCTAGTGGTTTGGTACTCTCTCAGGAGGCCGGGGAGCTGTTTTTT. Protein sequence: CASGLVLSQEAGELFF.

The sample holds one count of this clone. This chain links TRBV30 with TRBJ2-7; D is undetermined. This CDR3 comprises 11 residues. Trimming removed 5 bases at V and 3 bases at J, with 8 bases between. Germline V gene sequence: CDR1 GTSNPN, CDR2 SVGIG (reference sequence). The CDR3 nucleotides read TGTGCCTGGGAACAGAGCTACGAGCAGTACTTC. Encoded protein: CAWEQSYEQYF.

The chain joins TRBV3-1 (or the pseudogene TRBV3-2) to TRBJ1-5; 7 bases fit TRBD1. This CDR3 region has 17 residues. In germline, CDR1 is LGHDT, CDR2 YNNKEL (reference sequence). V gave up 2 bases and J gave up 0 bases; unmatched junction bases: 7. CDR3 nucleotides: TGTGCCAGCAGCCAACACAGACAGGGACCTAGCAATCAGCCCCAGCATTTT. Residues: CASSQHRQGPSNQPQHF.

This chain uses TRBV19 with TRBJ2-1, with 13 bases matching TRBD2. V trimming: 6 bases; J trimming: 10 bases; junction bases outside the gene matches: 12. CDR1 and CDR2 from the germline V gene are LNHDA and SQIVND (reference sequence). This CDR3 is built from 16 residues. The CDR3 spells CASRVPTSGGAWEQFF. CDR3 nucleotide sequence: TGTGCCAGTAGGGTCCCTACTAGCGGGGGGGCATGGGAGCAGTTCTTC.

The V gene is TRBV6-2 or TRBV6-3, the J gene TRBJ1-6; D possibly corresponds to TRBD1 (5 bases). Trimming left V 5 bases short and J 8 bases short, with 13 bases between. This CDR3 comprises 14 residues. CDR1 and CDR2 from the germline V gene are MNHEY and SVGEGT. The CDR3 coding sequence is TGTGCCAGCAGTCCCGGTACAGGTTATTCACCCCTCCACTTT. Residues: CASSPGTGYSPLHF.

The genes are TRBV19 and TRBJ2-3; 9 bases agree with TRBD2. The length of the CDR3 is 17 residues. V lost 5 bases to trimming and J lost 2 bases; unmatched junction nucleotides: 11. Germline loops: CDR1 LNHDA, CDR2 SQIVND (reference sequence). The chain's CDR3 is CASSPRIAGGTTDTQYF. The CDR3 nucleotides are TGTGCCAGTAGTCCCAGAATCGCGGGGGGGACCACAGATACGCAGTATTTT. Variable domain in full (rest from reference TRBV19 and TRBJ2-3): DGGITQSPKYLFRKEGQNVTLSCEQNLNHDAMYWYRQDPGQGLRLIYYSQIVNDFQKGDIAEGYSVSREKKESFPLTVTSAQKNPTAFYLCASSPRIAGGTTDTQYFGPGTRLTVL.

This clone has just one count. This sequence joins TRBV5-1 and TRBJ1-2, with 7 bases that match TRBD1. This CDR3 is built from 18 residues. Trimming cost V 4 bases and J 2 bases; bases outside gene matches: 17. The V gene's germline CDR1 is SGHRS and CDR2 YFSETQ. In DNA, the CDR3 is TGCGCCAGCAGCCCCTTGACGAGACGGGGACAGACGAACTATGGCTACACCTTC. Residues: CASSPLTRRGQTNYGYTF.

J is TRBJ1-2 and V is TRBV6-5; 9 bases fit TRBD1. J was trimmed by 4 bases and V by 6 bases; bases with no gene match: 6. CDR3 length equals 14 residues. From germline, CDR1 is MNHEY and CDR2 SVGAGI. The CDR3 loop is CASRRDRVAYGYTF. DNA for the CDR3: TGTGCCAGCAGGCGGGACAGGGTGGCCTATGGCTACACCTTC.

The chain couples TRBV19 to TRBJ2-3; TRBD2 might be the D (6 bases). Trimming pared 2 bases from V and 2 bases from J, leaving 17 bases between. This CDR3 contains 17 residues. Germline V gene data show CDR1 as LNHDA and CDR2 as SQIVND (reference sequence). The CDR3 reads CASSISGLVAITDTQYF. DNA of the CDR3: TGTGCCAGTAGTATATCGGGACTCGTAGCCATCACAGATACGCAGTATTTT.

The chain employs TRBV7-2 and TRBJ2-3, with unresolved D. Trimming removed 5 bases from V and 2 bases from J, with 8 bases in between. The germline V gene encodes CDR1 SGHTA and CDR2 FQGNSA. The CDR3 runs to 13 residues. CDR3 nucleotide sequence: TGTGCCAGCAGCCTTTCCTACACAGATACGCAGTATTTT. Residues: CASSLSYTDTQYF. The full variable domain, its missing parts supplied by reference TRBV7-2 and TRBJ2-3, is GAGVSQSPSNKVTEKGKDVELRCDPISGHTALYWYRQSLGQGLEFLIYFQGNSAPDKSGLPSDRFSAERTGGSVSTLTIQRTQQEDSAVYLCASSLSYTDTQYFGPGTRLTVL.

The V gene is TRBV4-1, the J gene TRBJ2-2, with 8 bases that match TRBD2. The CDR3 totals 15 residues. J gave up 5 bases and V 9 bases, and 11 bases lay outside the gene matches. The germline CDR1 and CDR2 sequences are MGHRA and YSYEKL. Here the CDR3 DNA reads TGCGCCAGTCGCGACCCATCGGGAGGGACCGGGGAGCTGTTTTTT. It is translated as CASRDPSGGTGELFF.

In nucleotides, the CDR3 is TGTGCCAGCAGCCTTGACAGGGCCTATGGCTACACCTTC. As protein: CASSLDRAYGYTF. This chain links TRBV6-5 with TRBJ1-2; TRBD1 matches 7 bases. The CDR3 has 13 residues. Germline V gene lookup returns CDR1 MNHEY and CDR2 SVGAGI. Trimming at V came to 6 bases and at J to 4 bases, leaving 5 bases not matched to a gene.

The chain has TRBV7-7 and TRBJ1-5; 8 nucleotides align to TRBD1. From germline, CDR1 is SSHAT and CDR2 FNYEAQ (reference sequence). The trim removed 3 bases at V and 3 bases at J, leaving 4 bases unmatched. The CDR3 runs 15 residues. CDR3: CASSFDRGTNQPQHF. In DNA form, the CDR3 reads TGTGCCAGCAGCTTTGACAGGGGTACCAATCAGCCCCAGCATTTT.

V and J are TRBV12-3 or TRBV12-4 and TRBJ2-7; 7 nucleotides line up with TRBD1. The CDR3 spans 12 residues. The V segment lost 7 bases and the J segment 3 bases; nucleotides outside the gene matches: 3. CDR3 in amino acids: CASTRDSYEQYF. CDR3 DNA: TGTGCCAGCACCCGGGACAGCTACGAGCAGTACTTC.

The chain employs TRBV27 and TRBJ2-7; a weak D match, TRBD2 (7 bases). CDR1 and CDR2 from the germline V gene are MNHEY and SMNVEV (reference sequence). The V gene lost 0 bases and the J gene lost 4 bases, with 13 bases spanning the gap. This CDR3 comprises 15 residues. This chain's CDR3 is CASSLSGGPRYEQYF. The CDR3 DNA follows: TGTGCCAGCAGTTTATCGGGGGGGCCGAGGTACGAGCAGTACTTC.

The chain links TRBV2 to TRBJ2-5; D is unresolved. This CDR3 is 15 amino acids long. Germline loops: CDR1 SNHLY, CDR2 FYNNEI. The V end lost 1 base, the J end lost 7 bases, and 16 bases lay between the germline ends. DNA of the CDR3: TGTGCCAGCAGTGAAGGAATCGGTCCGAACAGGACCCAGTACTTC. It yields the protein CASSEGIGPNRTQYF.

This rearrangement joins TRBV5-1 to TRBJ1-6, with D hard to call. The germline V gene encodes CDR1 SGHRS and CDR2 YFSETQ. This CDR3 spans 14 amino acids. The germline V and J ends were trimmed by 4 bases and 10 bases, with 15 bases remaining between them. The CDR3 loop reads CASSPRVSGSPLHF. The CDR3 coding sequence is TGCGCCAGCAGCCCCCGGGTATCGGGATCACCCCTCCACTTT.

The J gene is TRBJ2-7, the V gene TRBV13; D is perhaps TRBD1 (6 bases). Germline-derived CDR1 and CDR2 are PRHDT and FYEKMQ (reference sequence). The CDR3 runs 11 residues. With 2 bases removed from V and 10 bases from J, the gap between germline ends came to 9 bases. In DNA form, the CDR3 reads TGTGCCAGCAGCTTACGGACAGAACAGTACTTC. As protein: CASSLRTEQYF. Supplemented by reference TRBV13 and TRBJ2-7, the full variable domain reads AAGVIQSPRHLIKEKRETATLKCYPIPRHDTVYWYQQGPGQDPQFLISFYEKMQSDKGSIPDRFSAQQFSDYHSELNMSSLELGDSALYFCASSLRTEQYFGPGTRLTVT.

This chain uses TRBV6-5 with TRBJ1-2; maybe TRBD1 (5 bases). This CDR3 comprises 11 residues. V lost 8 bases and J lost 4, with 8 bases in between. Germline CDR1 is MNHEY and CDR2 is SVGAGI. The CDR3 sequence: CASVDIYGYTF. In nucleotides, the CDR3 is TGTGCCAGCGTGGACATCTATGGCTACACCTTC.

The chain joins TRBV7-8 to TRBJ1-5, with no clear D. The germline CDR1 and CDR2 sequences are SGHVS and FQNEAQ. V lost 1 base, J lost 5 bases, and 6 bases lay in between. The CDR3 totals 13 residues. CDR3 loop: CASSLVSDQPQHF. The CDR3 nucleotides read TGTGCCAGCAGCTTAGTTTCGGATCAGCCCCAGCATTTT.

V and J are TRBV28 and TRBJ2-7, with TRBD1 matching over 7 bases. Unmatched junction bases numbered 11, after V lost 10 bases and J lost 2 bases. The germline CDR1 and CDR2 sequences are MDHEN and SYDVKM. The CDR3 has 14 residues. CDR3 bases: TGTGCCATCCCGGGACAGTTGAATGCCTACGAGCAGTACTTC. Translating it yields CAIPGQLNAYEQYF. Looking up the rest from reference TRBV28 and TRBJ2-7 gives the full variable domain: DVKVTQSSRYLVKRTGEKVFLECVQDMDHENMFWYRQDPGLGLRLIYFSYDVKMKEKGDIPEGYSVSREKKERFSLILESASTNQTSMYLCAIPGQLNAYEQYFGPGTRLTVT.

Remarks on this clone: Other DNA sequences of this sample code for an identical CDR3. Here the CDR3 DNA reads TGTGCCAGCAGTTACGAAGGGAGTTACGAGCAGTACTTC. Its translation is CASSYEGSYEQYF. The genes are TRBV6-2 or TRBV6-3 and TRBJ2-7; TRBD2 might be the D (5 bases). V was clipped by 2 bases and J by 4 bases, with 9 bases between them. CDR3 length equals 13 residues. CDR1 and CDR2 (germline): MNHEY, SVGEGT.

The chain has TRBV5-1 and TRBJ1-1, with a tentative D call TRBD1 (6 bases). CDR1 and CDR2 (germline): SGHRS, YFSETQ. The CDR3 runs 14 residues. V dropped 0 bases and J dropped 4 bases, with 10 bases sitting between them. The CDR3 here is CASSLAGAPTEAFF. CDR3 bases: TGCGCCAGCAGCTTGGCAGGGGCTCCCACTGAAGCTTTCTTT.

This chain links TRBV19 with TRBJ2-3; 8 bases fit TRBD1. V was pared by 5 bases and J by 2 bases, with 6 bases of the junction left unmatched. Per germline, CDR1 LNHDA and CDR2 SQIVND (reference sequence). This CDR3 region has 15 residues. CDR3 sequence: CASSLSGQVTDTQYF. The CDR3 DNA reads TGTGCCAGTAGTTTGTCGGGACAGGTCACAGATACGCAGTATTTT. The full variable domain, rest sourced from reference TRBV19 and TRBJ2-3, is DGGITQSPKYLFRKEGQNVTLSCEQNLNHDAMYWYRQDPGQGLRLIYYSQIVNDFQKGDIAEGYSVSREKKESFPLTVTSAQKNPTAFYLCASSLSGQVTDTQYFGPGTRLTVL.